This T cell receptor beta chain is drawn from a study of naive and memory T cell subsets. The library had UMIs added by 3' ligation of an oligonucleotide to TCR cDNA. Whole blood, roughly 2.5 ml, came from adult healthy volunteers. Input was about 1 to 1000 ng of DNase-treated total RNA without cell sorting. Study findings and constraints: The RNA method is potentially sensitive to activation and differentiation changes.

The SP2 primer and nested alpha and beta constant region primers amplified ligated cDNA in four rounds. From the 5' RACE reads, TCRdb called clonotypes with MiXCR, one entry per CDR3 protein. The sample consists of 48,000 or so distinct CDR3 sequences, 4.7% of them appearing once. This clonotype was seen many times. Its target is not known. CDR1 is SGDLS, CDR2 YYNGEE, per germline. Trimming took 1 base from V and 6 from J, leaving 13 bases between them. This CDR3 is 15 amino acids long. The sequence was obtained from a female donor in good health. The rearrangement joins TRBV9 to TRBJ2-2, with D uncertain. The CDR3, as DNA: TGTGCCAGCAGCGTAAGCCCGATGACGGCCGGGGAGCTGTTTTTT. Protein sequence: CASSVSPMTAGELFF.